This TCR beta chain was obtained from a study of T-cell reconstitution after alpha-beta-depleted transplantation in children. This clonotype was seen more than once but under ten times. V lost 6 bases and J lost 2; bases outside the gene matches: 4. Germline CDR1 is MNHEY and CDR2 is SVGEGT. The CDR3 consists of 13 residues. TCRbeta library construction was performed incorporating unique molecular identifiers. TCRdb reprocessed the PCR reads via MiXCR and lists one record per CDR3 protein. The sample holds a few hundred thousand distinct CDR3 sequences, 13% seen once. The sample in question was PBMCs, mostly from graft donor cells, obtained 360 days after TCRalphabeta/CD19-depleted stem cell transplant. The chain couples TRBV6-2 or TRBV6-3 to TRBJ2-7; TRBD1 aligns across 7 bases. The clonotype was recovered from a male patient younger than 18 who had a stem cell transplant for acute myeloid leukemia, so the T cells may come from the graft donor. The CDR3 DNA reads TGTGCCAGCAGAGTGACAGGGACCTACGAGCAGTACTTC. It encodes CASRVTGTYEQYF.